The 15 T cell receptor beta chains presented below share a single source sample, sequenced in a study of blood T cell repertoires in COVID-19. TCRdb's table, derived via immunoSEQ multiplex PCR, lists solely in-frame clones and lacks some. The profile covers about 28,000 clones, with approximately 90% appearing a single time and roughly 9.9% taken by the ten largest. Sequenced input: peripheral blood. The source is a human donor in a cohort sampled during active COVID-19.

The chain is built from TRBV19 and TRBJ2-1, with TRBD2 matching 9 bases. This CDR3 contains 16 residues. The V gene end was trimmed by 5 bases and the J gene end by 0 bases; junction bases not matched to a gene: 5. CDR1 LNHDA and CDR2 SQIVND come from the germline V gene (reference sequence). This CDR3 is CASSSSGISSYNEQFF. As DNA, the CDR3 is TGTGCCAGTAGTTCTAGCGGGATTAGCTCCTACAATGAGCAGTTCTTC.

This chain connects TRBV5-8 to TRBJ2-7, with D possibly TRBD1 on 5 matching bases. The length of the CDR3 is 13 residues. Looked up from germline, CDR1 is SGHTS and CDR2 is YDEGEE. V shed 2 bases and J shed 6 bases, with 12 bases lying between them. The chain's CDR3 is CASSLNRRGEQYF. The CDR3 DNA sequence: TGTGCCAGCAGCTTAAACAGGCGCGGCGAGCAGTACTTC.

This chain links TRBV6-1 with TRBJ2-7; 8 bases map to TRBD2. This CDR3 comprises 17 residues. Germline assignment: CDR1 MNHNS and CDR2 SASEGT. Trimming at V came to 0 bases and at J to 0 bases, leaving 7 bases not matched to a gene. The CDR3 region has the DNA TGTGCCAGCAGTGAAGCGGCCCTAGCGGGCAGCTCCTACGAGCAGTACTTC. As protein: CASSEAALAGSSYEQYF.

The chain couples TRBV7-9 to TRBJ2-5, with D possibly being TRBD2 (6 bases). The CDR3 has 13 amino acids. Germline V CDR1 and CDR2: SEHNR, FQNEAQ (reference sequence). Trimming pared 5 bases from V and 5 bases from J, leaving 12 bases between. For the CDR3, the DNA is TGTGCCAGCAGCCCGGGACTGGGGGAGACCCAGTACTTC. Translated: CASSPGLGETQYF.

The genes are TRBV10-1 and TRBJ1-1; D unclear. CDR1 is WNHNN, CDR2 SYGVQD, per germline (reference sequence). V was pared by 2 bases and J by 5 bases, with 12 bases between. The CDR3 has 14 residues. The DNA for the CDR3 is TGCGCCAGCAGTGAGAATCGGGGAGGGACTGAAGCTTTCTTT. The encoded protein is CASSENRGGTEAFF.

The chain recombines TRBV29-1 with TRBJ1-1, with TRBD1 identical over 8 bases. Unmatched junction bases numbered 11, after V lost 8 bases and J lost 3 bases. This CDR3 is 14 amino acids long. CDR1 is SQVTM, CDR2 ANQGSEA, per germline. The CDR3 DNA sequence: TGCAGCCATCTTGGACAGGGACTTGACACTGAAGCTTTCTTT. It yields the protein CSHLGQGLDTEAFF.

This clone was seen once. The V gene is TRBV5-1, the J gene TRBJ1-6; 8 bases match TRBD1. This CDR3 is built from 17 residues. Germline CDR1 and CDR2: SGHRS and YFSETQ. V trimming: 5 bases; J trimming: 0 bases; junction bases outside the gene matches: 7. Here the CDR3 DNA reads TGCGCCAGCAGTCCAGGGGGCCCGAGCTCCTATAATTCACCCCTCCACTTT. Protein product: CASSPGGPSSYNSPLHF.

This sequence joins TRBV7-9 and TRBJ2-1; TRBD2 aligns across 8 bases. CDR1 and CDR2 from the germline V gene are SEHNR and FQNEAQ (reference sequence). The ends lost 5 bases at V and 3 bases at J; junction bases unmatched: 3. The CDR3 sequence is 14 residues long. The CDR3: CASSELADYNEQFF. CDR3 nucleotide sequence: TGTGCCAGCAGCGAACTAGCGGACTACAATGAGCAGTTCTTC.

The chain combines TRBV24-1 with TRBJ1-1, with D perhaps TRBD1 (5 bases). This CDR3 is built from 19 residues. Germline assignment: CDR1 KGHDR and CDR2 SFDVKD. Trimming stripped 0 bases from V and 2 bases from J, with 21 bases between. CDR3 bases: TGTGCCACCAGTGATTTGTGGCAGGCAGGGTTTGAGGAAAACACTGAAGCTTTCTTT. It encodes CATSDLWQAGFEENTEAFF.

This rearrangement joins TRBV7-9 to TRBJ2-3; 12 bases are a match to TRBD2. This CDR3 contains 17 residues. V gave up 2 bases and J gave up 2 bases; unmatched junction bases: 5. Germline CDR1 is SEHNR and CDR2 is FQNEAQ (reference sequence). The DNA of the CDR3 is TGTGCCAGCAGCTTATGGACTAGCGGGGCGAACACAGATACGCAGTATTTT. It encodes CASSLWTSGANTDTQYF.

This chain uses TRBV18 with TRBJ2-7; 8 positions match TRBD2. The CDR3 has 15 residues. Germline V gene data show CDR1 as KGHSH and CDR2 as LQKENI. The J segment lost 6 bases and the V segment lost 4 bases, leaving 11 bases of the junction unmatched. The CDR3 here is CASSQSASGSAEQYF. DNA of the CDR3: TGTGCCAGCTCACAATCGGCTAGCGGGTCGGCCGAGCAGTACTTC.

This sequence joins TRBV11-3 and TRBJ2-1; 15 bases fit TRBD2. With 4 bases clipped from V and 6 bases from J, the junction kept 1 base outside the gene matches. Germline loops: CDR1 SGHNT, CDR2 YENEEA. The CDR3 is 15 residues long. DNA of the CDR3: TGTGCCAGCAGCTGGGGACTAGCGGGAGGCAATGAGCAGTTCTTC. It translates to CASSWGLAGGNEQFF.

The chain joins TRBV11-2 to TRBJ2-1; TRBD2 matches 7 bases. Trimming took 0 bases from V and 7 from J; bases not matched to a gene: 6. This CDR3 region has 15 residues. Germline CDR1 is SGHAT and CDR2 is FQNNGV. The CDR3: CASSLERLAANEQFF. The CDR3 DNA reads TGTGCCAGCAGCTTAGAGCGTCTAGCGGCTAATGAGCAGTTCTTC.

In this sample, this clone turned up a few times. The chain has TRBV9 and TRBJ2-7; 7 bases match TRBD2. V dropped 4 bases and J dropped 3; count of bases not matched to a gene: 13. Germline loops: CDR1 SGDLS, CDR2 YYNGEE. The CDR3 is made up of 16 amino acids. This chain's CDR3 is CASSSVPSGGGYEQYF. As DNA, the CDR3 is TGTGCCAGCAGCTCCGTGCCCTCGGGGGGAGGCTACGAGCAGTACTTC.

This chain links TRBV27 with TRBJ2-5, with 15 bases lining up with TRBD2. The J segment lost 2 bases and the V segment lost 0 bases, leaving 7 bases of the junction unmatched. The CDR3 sequence is 19 residues long. The germline V gene encodes CDR1 MNHEY and CDR2 SMNVEV (reference sequence). The CDR3 loop is CASSLSWTSGRGRQETQYF. The DNA of the CDR3 is TGTGCCAGCAGTTTATCCTGGACTAGCGGGAGGGGACGGCAAGAGACCCAGTACTTC.